These 25 T cell receptor beta chains share one sample of origin, sequenced in a study of metastatic and nonmetastatic thyroid tumors. Before thyroid surgery, none of the patients had received any treatment. TCRdb reanalyzed the PCR reads via MiXCR. Of several thousand clones listed, 34% are singletons. The sample consisted of adjacent normal tissue. These receptors were obtained from a male donor with papillary thyroid cancer or a benign thyroid nodule (not recorded which). Some clones in this sample may be carry-over from other donors' samples.

In DNA form, the CDR3 reads TGCGCCAGCAGCCGCGTGTACACAGATACGCAGTATTTT. Its protein product is CASSRVYTDTQYF. The chain employs TRBV10-1 and TRBJ2-3; D is unclear. Trimming stripped 6 bases from V and 2 bases from J, with 9 bases between. The CDR3 spans 13 residues. Germline lookup yields CDR1 WNHNN and CDR2 SYGVQD (reference sequence).

The rearrangement joins TRBV12-3 or TRBV12-4 to TRBJ2-5; D possibly corresponds to TRBD2 (5 bases). V was clipped by 6 bases and J by 5 bases, with 13 bases between them. CDR3 length equals 13 residues. CDR3 amino acids: CASSSRTGETQYF. CDR3 DNA: TGTGCCAGCAGCTCCCGAACGGGGGAGACCCAGTACTTC.

The rearrangement links TRBV20-1 to TRBJ1-3; TRBD1 matches 7 bases. With V trimmed by 1 base and J by 0 bases, 12 bases remained unmatched. The CDR3 is 18 residues long. Germline CDR1 reads DFQATT; CDR2 reads SNEGSKA (reference sequence). The DNA for the CDR3 is TGCAGTGCTAGAGTGAAAGTTAGTAGGGGGCTCTCTGGAAACACCATATATTTT. Translation gives CSARVKVSRGLSGNTIYF.

The chain joins TRBV11-2 to TRBJ1-2, with D possibly matching TRBD1 (5 bases). In germline, CDR1 is SGHAT, CDR2 FQNNGV. V lost 1 base and J 2 bases, leaving 11 bases between the germline ends. The CDR3 consists of 15 residues. The CDR3 sequence: CASSLGGTTNYGYTF. The DNA for the CDR3 is TGTGCCAGCAGCTTAGGGGGGACCACCAACTATGGCTACACCTTC.

This clone was counted between two and nine times. This chain uses TRBV6-6 with TRBJ2-3, with 12 positions matching TRBD2. CDR1 is MNHNY, CDR2 SVGAGI, per germline (reference sequence). Unmatched junction bases numbered 9, after V lost 2 bases and J lost 12 bases. The CDR3 length is 15 residues. The CDR3 DNA reads TGTGCCAGCAGTTACAACGCCGGAGGACTAGCGGGACAGTATTTT. Translating it yields CASSYNAGGLAGQYF.

Only a few counts were recorded for this clone. V usage is TRBV7-2 and J usage is TRBJ2-1; D is unresolved. Germline V CDR1 and CDR2: SGHTA, FQGNSA. Trimming pared 1 base from V and 3 bases from J, leaving 1 base between. The CDR3 loop spans 12 amino acids. The CDR3, as DNA: TGTGCCAGCAGCTTAGACTACAATGAGCAGTTCTTC. Translating it yields CASSLDYNEQFF.

CDR3 coding DNA: TGTGCCAGCACCTGGGACAACTCCTACGAGCAGTACTTC. Translated: CASTWDNSYEQYF. V usage is TRBV9 and J usage is TRBJ2-7; tentative D call: TRBD1 (6 bases). CDR3 length: 13 residues. The V and J ends lost 6 bases and 0 bases respectively, with 10 bases between them. CDR1 SGDLS and CDR2 YYNGEE come from the germline V gene.

The genes are TRBV5-1 and TRBJ2-1, with 7 nucleotides matching TRBD2. After removal of 0 bases from V and 7 bases from J, the junction contained 4 bases not matched to a gene. There are 14 residues in the CDR3. Germline V gives CDR1 SGHRS, CDR2 YFSETQ. The CDR3 DNA follows: TGCGCCAGCAGCTTGGGTACTAGCGCTAATGAGCAGTTCTTC. Its translation: CASSLGTSANEQFF.

The V and J genes are TRBV20-1 and TRBJ2-7, with 8 bases aligning to TRBD2. Germline values: CDR1 DFQATT, CDR2 SNEGSKA (reference sequence). This CDR3 is built from 16 residues. The V gene end was trimmed by 8 bases and the J gene end by 2 bases; junction bases not matched to a gene: 17. CDR3 bases: TGCAGTTCTTCTGCCCCCGGTACTAGCGGAACCTACGAGCAGTACTTC. Its protein is CSSSAPGTSGTYEQYF.

This clone was seen more than once but under ten times. This chain links TRBV27 with TRBJ1-1; maybe TRBD1 (6 bases). The CDR3 contains 13 residues. The V gene lost 4 bases and the J gene lost 1 base, with 7 bases spanning the gap. CDR1 and CDR2 (germline): MNHEY, SMNVEV (reference sequence). In DNA, the CDR3 is TGTGCCAGCAGTTACAGGGAGAACACTGAAGCTTTCTTT. Translating it yields CASSYRENTEAFF.

The chain combines TRBV24-1 with TRBJ2-2; maybe TRBD1 (6 bases). This CDR3 spans 20 amino acids. CDR1 and CDR2 (germline): KGHDR, SFDVKD. Trimming cost V 9 bases and J 5 bases, with 33 bases left between them. The CDR3 protein is CATHQATGFFVVDSTGELFF. The DNA of the CDR3 is TGTGCCACCCATCAGGCAACAGGGTTTTTCGTTGTTGATTCTACCGGGGAGCTGTTTTTT.

V usage is TRBV5-1 and J usage is TRBJ1-1, with 9 bases matching TRBD1. Germline V gene data show CDR1 as SGHRS and CDR2 as YFSETQ. Trimming took 3 bases from V and 5 from J; bases not matched to a gene: 5. The CDR3 is 14 residues long. As DNA, the CDR3 is TGCGCCAGCAGCTCCCGACAGGGGGGAACTGAAGCTTTCTTT. Residues: CASSSRQGGTEAFF. Full variable domain (missing parts from reference TRBV5-1 and TRBJ1-1): KAGVTQTPRYLIKTRGQQVTLSCSPISGHRSVSWYQQTPGQGLQFLFEYFSETQRNKGNFPGRFSGRQFSNSRSEMNVSTLELGDSALYLCASSSRQGGTEAFFGQGTRLTVV.

This chain joins TRBV5-1 and TRBJ2-2; the D gene could be TRBD1 or TRBD2 (5 bases each). The CDR3 runs to 16 residues. Germline loops: CDR1 SGHRS, CDR2 YFSETQ. The V end lost 0 bases, the J end lost 4 bases, and 13 bases lay between the germline ends. CDR3 loop: CASSLAGGTFTGELFF. CDR3 DNA sequence: TGCGCCAGCAGCTTGGCAGGTGGGACCTTCACCGGGGAGCTGTTTTTT.

The V and J genes are TRBV20-1 and TRBJ2-5; a weak D match, TRBD2 (5 bases). The germline CDR1 and CDR2 sequences are DFQATT and SNEGSKA (reference sequence). The CDR3 has 11 amino acids. V dropped 6 bases and J dropped 0 bases, with 5 bases sitting between them. The CDR3 region has the DNA TGCAGTGCAGCGGACCAAGAGACCCAGTACTTC. Its protein is CSAADQETQYF.

The chain carries TRBV7-2 and TRBJ2-3; D is ambiguous. Germline lookup yields CDR1 SGHTA and CDR2 FQGNSA. There are 14 residues in the CDR3. V lost 5 bases, J lost 3 bases, and 12 bases lay in between. In DNA, the CDR3 is TGTGCCAGCAGCGTCTATATGATGACAGATACGCAGTATTTT. Its protein product is CASSVYMMTDTQYF.

The CDR3 here is CAISEPSRGGQETQYF. CDR3 coding DNA: TGTGCCATCAGTGAGCCGTCAAGAGGGGGGCAAGAGACCCAGTACTTC. The genes are TRBV10-3 and TRBJ2-5; either TRBD1 or TRBD2 may supply D (6 bases each). The CDR3 consists of 16 residues. Between the trimmed V and J ends, which lost 2 bases and 2 bases, there was a span of 15 bases. Per the germline V gene, CDR1 is ENHRY and CDR2 is SYGVKD.

The table lists this clone with a few counts. The chain is built from TRBV28 and TRBJ2-1; the match to TRBD2 covers 11 bases. Germline V gives CDR1 MDHEN, CDR2 SYDVKM. The V segment lost 2 bases and the J segment 4 bases; nucleotides outside the gene matches: 10. CDR3 length equals 18 residues. CDR3 DNA: TGTGCCAGCAGTTTAGCGGGTAGCGGGAGGGCCAGGTACAATGAGCAGTTCTTC. Translation: CASSLAGSGRARYNEQFF.

For this clone: A much larger clone lies one base from this, so it may be a read error. Additional DNA sequences in this sample encode the identical CDR3. The genes are TRBV28 and TRBJ1-1; D may be TRBD1 (5 bases). The germline CDR1 and CDR2 sequences are MDHEN and SYDVKM. Trimming left V 4 bases short and J 5 bases short, with 11 bases between. The CDR3 has 13 residues. In DNA, the CDR3 is TGTGCCAGCAGTTCCCCACAGGTAACTGAAGCTTTCTTT. Amino acids: CASSSPQVTEAFF.

In its sample, this clone is large. The chain links TRBV27 to TRBJ1-5; D gene ambiguous. V was shortened by 3 bases and J by 3 bases, with 12 bases between the two germline ends. Germline values: CDR1 MNHEY, CDR2 SMNVEV (reference sequence). This CDR3 comprises 15 residues. Written as DNA, the CDR3 is TGTGCCAGCAGTTTGAAGGAGGGAATCAATCAGCCCCAGCATTTT. It codes for CASSLKEGINQPQHF.

This sequence joins TRBV18 and TRBJ2-2; D gene uncertain. Deletions cut 1 base from V and 3 bases from J, with 3 bases between. The CDR3 sequence is 13 residues long. The germline V gene encodes CDR1 KGHSH and CDR2 LQKENI. The CDR3 loop reads CASSPQDTGELFF. The CDR3 coding sequence is TGTGCCAGCTCACCACAGGACACCGGGGAGCTGTTTTTT.

This clone has only a few counts. J is TRBJ1-3 and V is TRBV27; D is unresolved. This CDR3 has 13 residues. V was pared by 4 bases and J by 3 bases, with 7 bases between. The germline V gene encodes CDR1 MNHEY and CDR2 SMNVEV (reference sequence). The CDR3 here is CASSSFYGNTIYF. As DNA, the CDR3 is TGTGCCAGCAGTTCATTCTATGGAAACACCATATATTTT.

The chain links TRBV11-2 to TRBJ2-7; D is uncertain. Germline CDR1 and CDR2: SGHAT and FQNNGV. The V end was cut by 4 bases, the J end by 2 bases, with 12 bases between. This CDR3 has 14 amino acids. The CDR3 spells CASSSRTETYEQYF. CDR3 coding DNA: TGTGCCAGCAGCTCACGGACGGAAACCTACGAGCAGTACTTC.

Comment on this clone: Lacking the conserved final phenylalanine or tryptophan, this CDR3 likely reflects a read error. This chain connects TRBV7-2 to TRBJ2-3; D is ambiguous. The CDR3 is 14 amino acids. The V and J ends lost 4 bases and 1 base respectively, with 9 bases between them. Germline-derived CDR1 and CDR2 are SGHTA and FQGNSA. CDR3 sequence: CASSSYLRTDTQYL. The CDR3 DNA follows: TGTGCCAGCAGCTCCTATCTTCGCACAGATACGCAGTATCTT.

This clone was seen many times. The chain joins TRBV6-1 to TRBJ2-6, with TRBD1 as a possible D gene (6 bases). Deletions cut 2 bases from V and 4 bases from J, with 18 bases between. This CDR3 spans 18 amino acids. The germline CDR1 and CDR2 sequences are MNHNS and SASEGT. The chain's CDR3 is CASSELRTVLSGANVLTF. CDR3 sequence (DNA): TGTGCCAGCAGTGAACTCCGGACAGTTTTATCCGGGGCCAACGTCCTGACTTTC.

This clone was counted between two and nine times. The chain combines TRBV27 with TRBJ1-1; D gene unclear. The CDR3 has 15 amino acids. V lost 3 bases and J lost 4, with 15 bases in between. Germline loops: CDR1 MNHEY, CDR2 SMNVEV (reference sequence). The CDR3 is CASSFGSPGSTEAFF. For the CDR3, the DNA is TGTGCCAGCAGTTTTGGGAGCCCCGGGAGCACTGAAGCTTTCTTT.